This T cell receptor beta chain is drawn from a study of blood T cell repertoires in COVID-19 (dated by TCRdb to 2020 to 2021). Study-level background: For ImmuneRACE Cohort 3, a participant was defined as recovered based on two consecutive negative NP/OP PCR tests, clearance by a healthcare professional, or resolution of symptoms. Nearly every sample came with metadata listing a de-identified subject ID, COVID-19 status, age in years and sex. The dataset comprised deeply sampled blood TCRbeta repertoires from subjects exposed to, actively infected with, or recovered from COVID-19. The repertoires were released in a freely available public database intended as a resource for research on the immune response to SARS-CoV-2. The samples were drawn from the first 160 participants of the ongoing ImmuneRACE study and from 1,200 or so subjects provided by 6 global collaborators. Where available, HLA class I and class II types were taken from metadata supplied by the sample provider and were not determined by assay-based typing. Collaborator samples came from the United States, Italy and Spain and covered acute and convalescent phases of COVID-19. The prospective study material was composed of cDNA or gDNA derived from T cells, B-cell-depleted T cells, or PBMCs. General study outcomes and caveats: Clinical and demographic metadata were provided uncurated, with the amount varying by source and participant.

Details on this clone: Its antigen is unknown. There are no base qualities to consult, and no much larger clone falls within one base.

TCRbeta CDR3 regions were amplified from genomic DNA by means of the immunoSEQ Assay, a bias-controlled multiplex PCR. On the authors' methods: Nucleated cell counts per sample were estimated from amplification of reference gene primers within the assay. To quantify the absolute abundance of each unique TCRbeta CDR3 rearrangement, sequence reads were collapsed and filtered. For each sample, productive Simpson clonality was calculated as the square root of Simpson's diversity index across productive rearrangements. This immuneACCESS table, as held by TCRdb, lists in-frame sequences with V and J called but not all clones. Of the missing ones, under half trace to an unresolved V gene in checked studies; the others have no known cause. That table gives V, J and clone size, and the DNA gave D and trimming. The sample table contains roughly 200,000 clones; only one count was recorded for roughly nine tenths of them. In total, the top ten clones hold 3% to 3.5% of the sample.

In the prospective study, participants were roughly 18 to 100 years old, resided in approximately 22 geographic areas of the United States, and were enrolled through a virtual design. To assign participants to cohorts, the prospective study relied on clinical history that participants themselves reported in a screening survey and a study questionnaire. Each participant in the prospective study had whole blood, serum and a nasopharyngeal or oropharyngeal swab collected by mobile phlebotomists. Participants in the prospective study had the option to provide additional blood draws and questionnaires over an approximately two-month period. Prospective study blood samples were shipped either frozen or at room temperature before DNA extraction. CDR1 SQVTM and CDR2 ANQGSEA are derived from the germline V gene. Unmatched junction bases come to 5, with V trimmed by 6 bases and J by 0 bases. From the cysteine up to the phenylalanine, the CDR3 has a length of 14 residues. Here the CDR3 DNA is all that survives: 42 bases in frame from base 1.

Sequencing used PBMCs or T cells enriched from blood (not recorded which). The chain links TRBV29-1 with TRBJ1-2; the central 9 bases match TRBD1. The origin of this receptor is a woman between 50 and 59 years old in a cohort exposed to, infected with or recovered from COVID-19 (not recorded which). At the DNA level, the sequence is TGCAGCGTAGACCGACAGGGGGCTAACTATGGCTACACCTTC. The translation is CSVDRQGANYGYTF.